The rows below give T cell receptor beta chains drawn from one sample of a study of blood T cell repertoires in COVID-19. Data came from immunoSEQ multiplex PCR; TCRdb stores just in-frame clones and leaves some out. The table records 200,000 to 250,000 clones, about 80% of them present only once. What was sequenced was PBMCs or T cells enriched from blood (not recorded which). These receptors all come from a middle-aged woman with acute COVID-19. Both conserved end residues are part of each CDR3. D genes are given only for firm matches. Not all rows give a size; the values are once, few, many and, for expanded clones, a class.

DNA: TGTGCCACCAGTGATACAGGACAGGGCGGTGAGCAGTTCTTC; CDR3: CATSDTGQGGEQFF; size: -; D: TRBD1; J: TRBJ2-1; V: TRBV24-1
DNA: TGTGCCAGCACCCCGGGACAGAACTATGGCTACACCTTC; CDR3: CASTPGQNYGYTF; size: -; D: TRBD1; J: TRBJ1-2; V: TRBV7-3
DNA: TGCGCCAGCAGCCAAGAAGGCCTAGTATACAATGAGCAGTTCTTC; CDR3: CASSQEGLVYNEQFF; size: few; D: -; J: TRBJ2-1; V: TRBV4-1
DNA: TGTGCCAGTAGTACCCGGACAGGGGTATTGAATTCACCCCTCCACTTT; CDR3: CASSTRTGVLNSPLHF; size: few; D: TRBD1; J: TRBJ1-6; V: TRBV19
DNA: TGTGCCATCAGTGGGAGGGACTTCGATGAGCAGTTCTTC; CDR3: CAISGRDFDEQFF; size: -; D: -; J: TRBJ2-1; V: TRBV10-3
DNA: TGTGCCATCAGCCCGACAATACAGGGGACCGAAAAACTGTTTTTT; CDR3: CAISPTIQGTEKLFF; size: -; D: TRBD1; J: TRBJ1-4; V: TRBV10-3
DNA: TGTGCCAGCAGGGGCGACAGCTCCTACGAGCAGTACTTC; CDR3: CASRGDSSYEQYF; size: once; D: -; J: TRBJ2-7; V: TRBV12-3/TRBV12-4
DNA: TGCAGTGCTAGTCAGGGGATCAGGAGCAATCAGCCCCAGCATTTT; CDR3: CSASQGIRSNQPQHF; size: -; D: -; J: TRBJ1-5; V: TRBV20-1
DNA: TGTGCCAGCAGCTTAGGGGGGACAGGGGCTAATGAAAAACTGTTTTTT; CDR3: CASSLGGTGANEKLFF; size: -; D: TRBD1; J: TRBJ1-4; V: TRBV11-2
DNA: TGTGCCAGCTCACCTGCGGACAGCCGCCGGGGGGGTGAAAAACTGTTTTTT; CDR3: CASSPADSRRGGEKLFF; size: once; D: -; J: TRBJ1-4; V: TRBV18
DNA: TGTGCCAGTAGTATAGATCGGGGGTTTGGATACAATCAGCCCCAGCATTTT; CDR3: CASSIDRGFGYNQPQHF; size: once; D: -; J: TRBJ1-5; V: TRBV19
DNA: TGTGCCAGCACCGGGTCGGGCAGGGGTCTTAATTCACCCCTCCACTTT; CDR3: CASTGSGRGLNSPLHF; size: -; D: -; J: TRBJ1-6; V: TRBV2
DNA: TGTGCCAGCAGTTCTAGCGGGGGGGCCGCCACCGGGGAGCTGTTTTTT; CDR3: CASSSSGGAATGELFF; size: -; D: TRBD2; J: TRBJ2-2; V: TRBV6-5
DNA: TGTGCCAGCAGCTTCCGACAGGGGCTAGGAGATACGCAGTATTTT; CDR3: CASSFRQGLGDTQYF; size: -; D: TRBD1; J: TRBJ2-3; V: TRBV5-6
DNA: TGTGCCACTAAGGGACAGCAGAACACTGAAGCTTTCTTT; CDR3: CATKGQQNTEAFF; size: few; D: TRBD1; J: TRBJ1-1; V: TRBV19
DNA: TGCAGCGTTGCGGCAACTAATGAAAAACTGTTTTTT; CDR3: CSVAATNEKLFF; size: -; D: -; J: TRBJ1-4; V: TRBV29-1
DNA: TGTGCCAGCAGTTACTTTGAGTTCTCTAGGGGAACTGAAGCTTTCTTT; CDR3: CASSYFEFSRGTEAFF; size: few; D: -; J: TRBJ1-1; V: TRBV6-5
DNA: TGTGCTAGTGGTTCTGGACTAGCGTCGAGCTCCTACAATGAGCAGTTCTTC; CDR3: CASGSGLASSSYNEQFF; size: -; D: TRBD2; J: TRBJ2-1; V: TRBV12-5
DNA: TGTGCCAGCAGCTTGAGTTGGACAGGGGAAGAGACCCAGTACTTC; CDR3: CASSLSWTGEETQYF; size: -; D: TRBD1; J: TRBJ2-5; V: TRBV11-3
DNA: TGCGCCAGCAGTGAGACTCGCGGGAGGGCCAATGAGCAGTTCTTC; CDR3: CASSETRGRANEQFF; size: -; D: TRBD2; J: TRBJ2-1; V: TRBV10-1
DNA: TGTGCCAGCAGCTTGGGTCAGGCGAACACCGGGGAGCTGTTTTTT; CDR3: CASSLGQANTGELFF; size: -; D: -; J: TRBJ2-2; V: TRBV7-8
DNA: TGTGCCAGCAGTTCCGACCGGGACAGGGTTGACGAGACCCAGTACTTC; CDR3: CASSSDRDRVDETQYF; size: -; D: TRBD1; J: TRBJ2-5; V: TRBV27
DNA: TGTGCCAGCAGTGAATCCGGGACAGGGGACACAGATACGCAGTATTTT; CDR3: CASSESGTGDTDTQYF; size: -; D: TRBD1; J: TRBJ2-3; V: TRBV25-1
DNA: TGTGCCAGCAGTCCGGGCTATAATTCACCCCTCCACTTT; CDR3: CASSPGYNSPLHF; size: few; D: -; J: TRBJ1-6; V: TRBV12-3/TRBV12-4
DNA: TGCGCCAGCAGTCAATCGATCGCAGACAGGGGGGCCGACTACGAGCAGTACTTC; CDR3: CASSQSIADRGADYEQYF; size: -; D: TRBD1; J: TRBJ2-7; V: TRBV23-1
DNA: TGCGCCAGCAGCTTACTGAGCGGACAGCTTAACACTGAAGCTTTCTTT; CDR3: CASSLLSGQLNTEAFF; size: -; D: -; J: TRBJ1-1; V: TRBV5-1
DNA: TGCGCCAGCAGTTCAACCGGGACGGGACTTTACGAGCAGTACTTC; CDR3: CASSSTGTGLYEQYF; size: -; D: -; J: TRBJ2-7; V: TRBV10-2
DNA: TGTGCCAGCAGCTCCTCCCCTGAGGCATCTGGAAACACCATATATTTT; CDR3: CASSSSPEASGNTIYF; size: -; D: -; J: TRBJ1-3; V: TRBV4-2
DNA: TGTGCCAGCAGCCCGATCGACAGTCTTCCCTACAATGAGCAGTTCTTC; CDR3: CASSPIDSLPYNEQFF; size: -; D: -; J: TRBJ2-1; V: TRBV11-3
DNA: TGTGCCAGCAGCTTGGGACAGGGGCTAACCTACGAGCAGTACTTC; CDR3: CASSLGQGLTYEQYF; size: many; D: TRBD1; J: TRBJ2-7; V: TRBV5-8
DNA: TGTGCCAGCAGCTTTGCCCCTAGCGGAGCATACTACGAGCAGTACTTC; CDR3: CASSFAPSGAYYEQYF; size: -; D: TRBD2; J: TRBJ2-7; V: TRBV5-5
DNA: TGTGCCAGAAAAGACAGGGGCACAGATACGCAGTATTTT; CDR3: CARKDRGTDTQYF; size: -; D: TRBD1; J: TRBJ2-3; V: TRBV19
DNA: TGTGCCAGCAGCTGGGGGGACAGAGCTAACTATGGCTACACCTTC; CDR3: CASSWGDRANYGYTF; size: -; D: TRBD1; J: TRBJ1-2; V: TRBV5-4
DNA: TGTGCCAGCAGTTACTCCTCGAACCCCCCGCGGACAGCCAACACTGAAGCTTTCTTT; CDR3: CASSYSSNPPRTANTEAFF; size: -; D: -; J: TRBJ1-1; V: TRBV6-2/TRBV6-3
DNA: TGTGCCAGCAGCCAAGCAGGCCAGGGGGTAATCAGAGGTAGGACTGAAGCTTTCTTT; CDR3: CASSQAGQGVIRGRTEAFF; size: -; D: TRBD1; J: TRBJ1-1; V: TRBV3-1/TRBV3-2
DNA: TGTGCCAGCAGCTCCGAGGGTAGGAGGGATGAGCAGTTCTTC; CDR3: CASSSEGRRDEQFF; size: few; D: -; J: TRBJ2-1; V: TRBV9
DNA: TGTGCCAGCAGTACGGACAGGATCTACGAGCAGTACTTC; CDR3: CASSTDRIYEQYF; size: few; D: TRBD1; J: TRBJ2-7; V: TRBV12-3/TRBV12-4
DNA: TGCAGCGTTGACCTAGCGGGAATAGAGACCCAGTACTTC; CDR3: CSVDLAGIETQYF; size: -; D: TRBD2; J: TRBJ2-5; V: TRBV29-1
DNA: TGTGCCAGCAGCACAGGAAGGGTCAATGAGCAGTTCTTC; CDR3: CASSTGRVNEQFF; size: -; D: -; J: TRBJ2-1; V: TRBV11-2
DNA: TGCAGCGTTTATGCCGGGACAGGGGGCTATGGCTACACCTTC; CDR3: CSVYAGTGGYGYTF; size: -; D: TRBD1; J: TRBJ1-2; V: TRBV29-1
DNA: TGCAGTGCTAGTGTCGGGAGCATGTCCTACGAGCAGTACTTC; CDR3: CSASVGSMSYEQYF; size: -; D: -; J: TRBJ2-7; V: TRBV20-1
DNA: TGTGCCAGTAGTACTCGGGTGGGGGCAAACAATCAGCCCCAGCATTTT; CDR3: CASSTRVGANNQPQHF; size: -; D: -; J: TRBJ1-5; V: TRBV19
DNA: TGTGCCAGCAGTCCTCGGACAGGCCAGCATTTT; CDR3: CASSPRTGQHF; size: -; D: TRBD1; J: TRBJ1-5; V: TRBV28
DNA: TGTGCCAGCAGCTTCAGGGTACCAGATACGCAGTATTTT; CDR3: CASSFRVPDTQYF; size: -; D: -; J: TRBJ2-3; V: TRBV6-2/TRBV6-3
DNA: TGCAGCGTTGAGGGACACTACACTGAAGCTTTCTTT; CDR3: CSVEGHYTEAFF; size: -; D: -; J: TRBJ1-1; V: TRBV29-1
DNA: TGTGCCAGCAGCGCGGACAGGGGAAAGGTTGCTAACTATGGCTACACCTTC; CDR3: CASSADRGKVANYGYTF; size: -; D: TRBD1; J: TRBJ1-2; V: TRBV11-2